This T cell receptor (beta chain) appears in the sequencing data of a study of shared clonotypes between healthy human individuals. Overall study: The study used three CD4 naive, three CD4 memory, two CD8 naive and one CD8 memory plate per donor.

A word on this clone: The antigen is not known.

Repertoires were generated with immunoSEQ multiplex PCR, while TCRdb's copy carries only in-frame clones and drops some. The sample has millions of clones, around nine tenths seen once; the top ten hold over 0.12%. Findings of the study overall: Non-shared clonotypes had lower generation probabilities than clonotypes shared by all four sorted-subset donors. Genetic and exposure-history diversity was limited by the small donor number.

The study drew its donors from healthy HIV-negative adults without recent acute infections or vaccinations. The sequence came from a man aged 18 to 29 in good health. Sequencing was done on a sample of naive CD4+ T cells sorted from blood. Subset noted: CD45RA+ positively selected.

The CDR3 sequence: CASSLKENSPLHF. Here the CDR3 DNA reads TGTGCCAGCAGTTTAAAAGAAAATTCACCCCTCCACTTT. The chain uses TRBV6-1 and TRBJ1-6; no clear D gene. The CDR3 has 13 amino acids. Trimming cost V 5 bases and J 7 bases, with 9 bases left between them. The germline V gene has CDR1 MNHNS and CDR2 SASEGT.